The sequence of this T cell receptor (beta chain) was determined in a study of identical twins (dated by TCRdb to 2016 to 2017). The study in broad terms: TCR alpha and beta repertoires from monozygotic twins, unrelated adults of various ages and cord blood were deep-sequenced to test whether fetal clonotypes persist. To rule out contamination, replicate twin experiments were performed at different times with different library preparation protocols.

The library relied on 5' RACE. This sample was sequenced with an Illumina HiSeq 2000. A universal primer binding site was added through template switching, and the final cDNA carried a unique molecular identifier so that TCR cDNA molecules could be counted accurately. First-strand cDNA for TCR alpha and beta chains was synthesized from specific primers in the conserved constant-segment region. To control for contamination, every cDNA library was double barcoded, receiving both a SMART-Mk sample barcode and Illumina barcodes. TruSeq adapter sequences along with Illumina sample barcodes were introduced in two successive PCR steps. The TCR alpha and beta cDNA libraries were sequenced on the Illumina HiSeq platform using custom primers. The published analysis was carried out like this. MiGEC processed the raw reads to extract unique molecular identifiers, while MiXCR was used to determine the CDR3 positions. For each individual, recombination models were inferred using an EM algorithm with the repgenHMM and IGoR tools. The analysis of shared clonotypes was done with the tcR package in R, with sharing normalized by the product of cloneset sizes. To study raw recombination free of thymic and clonal selection effects, out-of-frame nonproductive sequences were analyzed. The public reads were run again by TCRdb, first through fastp at Q25 and then through MiXCR, and only productive beta chains were kept. Rows with one shared CDR3 protein collapse into an entry with the most common genes and DNA. In this record, the V and J calls reflect TCRdb's handling and not the investigators' own analysis. Present in this sample are under 250,000 distinct CDR3 sequences, 12% of which were seen just once. Of the sample, 4% to 5% falls within the top ten clones.

Every donor in the study was a healthy Caucasian. Three pairs of female monozygotic twins, all aged roughly 18 to 29 years, were included in the twin cohort. Using Miltenyi CD45RO+ enrichment and human naive T-cell isolation kits, memory (CD45RO+) and naive T cells were isolated from PBMC. The sample holds a few counts of this clonotype. Its antigen specificity is not known. Per-base quality was not reported, and no clone a single base away is much larger than it. Counted from cysteine to phenylalanine, this CDR3 has 14 amino acids. The sequence is cut down to CDR3 DNA, 42 bases in frame from base 1. CDR1 KGHDR and CDR2 SFDVKD were looked up in the germline V gene. From V the trimming removes 4 bases and from J it removes 7 bases, while the gene matches leave 5 bases of the junction unaccounted for. Here is what the overall study found, with its caveats: In monozygotic twins, recombination models systematically underestimated out-of-frame TCR alpha sharing, but the models matched the sharing seen between unrelated individuals. Fewer insertions were carried by abundant cord blood beta clonotypes, a similar but weaker trend appeared in young adult naive repertoires, and no such trend appeared in memory repertoires. A weaker excess of twin sharing was found in beta out-of-frame sequences because the signal-to-noise ratio was lowered by fewer shared sequences. Conclusions relied on cross-sectional statistical analysis, since the same donors could not be followed over many years. Compared with coincidental sharing between unrelated individuals, out-of-frame TCR alpha sequences shared between twins showed an excess of sequences with low generation probability. Zero-insertion analyses could be partly confounded by invariant T cells such as MAIT and iNKT, though diverse VJ usage argued against such confounding for most clonotypes.

Separately, the same data were catalogued under a study of yellow fever vaccine responses in identical twins. The second paper states: The authors reported that the T cell response to vaccination in identical twins appeared partly convergent and partly personalized. In the study, vaccine-responding T cell clones were precisely tracked in identical twins.

This clonotype was sampled from a woman aged 18-35 years in good health. The chain links TRBV24-1 with TRBJ2-5; TRBD1 lines up with 10 middle nucleotides. Sequencing used memory (CD45RO+) T cells sorted from blood. The cell subset or site label on this specimen signifies: CD45RO+ enriched T cells. The nucleotides read TGTGCCACCAGTGAGACAGGGGGCTCGGGGACCCAGTACTTC. Its coded protein is CATSETGGSGTQYF.